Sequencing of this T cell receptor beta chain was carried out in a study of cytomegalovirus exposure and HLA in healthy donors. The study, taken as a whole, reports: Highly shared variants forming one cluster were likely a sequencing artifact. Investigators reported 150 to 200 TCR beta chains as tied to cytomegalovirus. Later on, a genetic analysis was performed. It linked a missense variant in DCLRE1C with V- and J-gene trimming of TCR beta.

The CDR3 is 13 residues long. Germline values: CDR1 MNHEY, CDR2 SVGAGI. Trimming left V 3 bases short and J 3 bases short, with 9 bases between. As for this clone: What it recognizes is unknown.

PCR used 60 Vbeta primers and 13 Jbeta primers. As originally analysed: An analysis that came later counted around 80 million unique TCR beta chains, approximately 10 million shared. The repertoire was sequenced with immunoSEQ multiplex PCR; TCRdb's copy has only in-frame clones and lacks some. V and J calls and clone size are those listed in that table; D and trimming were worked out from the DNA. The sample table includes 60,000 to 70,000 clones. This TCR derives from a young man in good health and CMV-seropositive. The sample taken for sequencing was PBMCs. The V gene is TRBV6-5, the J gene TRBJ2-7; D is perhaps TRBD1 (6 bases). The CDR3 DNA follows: TGTGCCAGCAGTTATCAGGGGCGCTACGAGCAGTACTTC. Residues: CASSYQGRYEQYF.